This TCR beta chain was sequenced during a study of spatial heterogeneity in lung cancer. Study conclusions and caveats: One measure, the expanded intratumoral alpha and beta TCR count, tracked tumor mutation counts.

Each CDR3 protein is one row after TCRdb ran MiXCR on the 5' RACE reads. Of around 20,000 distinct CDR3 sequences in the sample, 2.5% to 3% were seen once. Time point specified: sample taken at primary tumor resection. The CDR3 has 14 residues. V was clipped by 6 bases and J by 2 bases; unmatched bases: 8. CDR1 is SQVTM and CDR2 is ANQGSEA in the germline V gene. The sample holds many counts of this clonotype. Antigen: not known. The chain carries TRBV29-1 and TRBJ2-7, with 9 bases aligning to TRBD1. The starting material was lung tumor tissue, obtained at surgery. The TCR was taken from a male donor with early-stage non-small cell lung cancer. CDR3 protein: CSVEDRGNTYEQYF. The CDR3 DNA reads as TGCAGCGTGGAGGACAGGGGCAATACCTACGAGCAGTACTTC.